What follows describes a single T cell receptor (beta chain). The antigen it recognizes is unknown. No base qualities exist here, and no much larger clone lies one base off it. The germline V gene provides CDR1 KGHDR and CDR2 SFDVKD. Including the terminal cysteine and phenylalanine, the CDR3 comprises 13 residues. The kept DNA is CDR3 alone, 39 bases in frame from the first base. V gives up 3 bases and J gives up 3 bases, and the segment between their germline ends measures 7 bases. This specimen belongs to a study of blood T cell repertoires in COVID-19 (dated by TCRdb to the early 2020s). Concerning the study at large: Samples from collaborators originated in the United States, Italy and Spain and spanned both the acute and convalescent phases of COVID-19. The material from the prospective study consisted of cDNA or gDNA derived from T cells, B-cell-depleted T cells, or PBMCs. A freely available public database, intended as a resource for researchers studying the immune response to SARS-CoV-2, is where the repertoires were released. Where available, HLA class I and class II types were obtained from metadata supplied by the sample provider rather than from assay-based typing. Nearly every sample came with metadata listing a de-identified subject ID, COVID-19 status, age in years and sex. Samples were obtained from the ongoing ImmuneRACE study (first 160 participants) and from 1,254 subjects provided by 6 global collaborators. The dataset comprised deeply sampled blood TCRbeta repertoires from subjects exposed to, actively infected with, or recovered from COVID-19. Study-wide findings and limitations: The quantity of clinical and demographic metadata differed by source and by participant and was supplied without curation.

TCRbeta CDR3 regions were amplified from genomic DNA using the immunoSEQ Assay, a bias-controlled multiplex PCR. On the authors' methods: Nucleated cell counts per sample were estimated from amplification of reference gene primers within the assay. To quantify the absolute abundance of each unique TCRbeta CDR3 rearrangement, sequence reads were collapsed and filtered. For each sample, productive Simpson clonality was calculated by taking the square root of Simpson's diversity index across productive rearrangements. TCRdb took this table from immuneACCESS and kept in-frame rearrangements with V and J called. Such tables lack part of the clones; where checked against another copy, unresolved V genes explain under half of the gap, and the rest is unexplained. The DNA gave D and trimming, while V, J and clone size come from that table. In all, the sample holds around 250,000 clones, and 86% of those were seen once. The ten largest clones capture roughly 5.8% of the sample.

Collaborating institutions collected whole blood in K2EDTA tubes following their own protocols. For TCRbeta analysis, collaborators shipped samples in one of three forms: frozen whole blood, isolated PBMCs, or DNA extracted from either of those sample types. The sequenced sample was peripheral blood. The sequence was collected from a man in his 60s with acute or convalescent COVID-19. The receptor chain draws on TRBV24-1 and TRBJ2-5; the D gene lacks a confident call. For the CDR3, the sequence is CATSDPSEETQYF. The sequence in DNA is TGTGCCACCAGTGATCCGAGCGAAGAGACCCAGTACTTC.